This T cell receptor beta chain derives from a study of Ad26.COV2.S vaccination and SARS-CoV-2 variants. Losses at the gene ends were 7 bases for V and 9 bases for J; bases not matched to a gene: 3. CDR3 length equals 12 residues. The germline V gene encodes CDR1 LGHDT and CDR2 YNNKEL (reference sequence). The treatment here: 15 to 20 received Ad26.COV2.S at low or high dose, single or two shots; 5 received placebo; per-sample allocation not given. All samples were drawn on day 63, counting from the first vaccine or placebo injection. Assay used: immunoSEQ multiplex PCR; TCRdb lists only in-frame clones, some missing. The repertoire holds 350,000 to 400,000 clones, with about nine tenths as singletons.

The sample in question was peripheral blood, obtained in a trial of Ad26.COV2.S vaccine versus placebo. The sequence was collected from a person aged 18-65 years who received the Ad26.COV2.S COVID-19 vaccine or a placebo. The chain employs TRBV3-1 (or the pseudogene TRBV3-2) and TRBJ1-6, with 7 bases identical to TRBD1. This CDR3 reads CASKTGSSPLHF. CDR3 sequence (DNA): TGTGCCAGCAAGACAGGGAGTTCACCCCTCCACTTT.